The clone carrying this TCR beta chain has just a few counts. Its antigen is unknown. In TCRdb, the 5' RACE reads were re-called with MiXCR into one record per CDR3 protein. The table has tens of thousands of distinct CDR3 sequences, 10% to 15% seen once. The sample originates from a study of early T cells in non-severe SARS-CoV-2 infection. For the study at large: The study sequenced bulk RNA from unsorted whole blood, with chains unpaired. Notes on the study in general: CD4 and private specificities were missed by VDJdb matching, which favored anti-spike CD8 responses.

This CDR3 comprises 15 residues. The germline V gene has CDR1 SGHVS and CDR2 FQNEAQ. Germline trimming cut 2 bases from V and 2 bases from J; bases unmatched to any gene: 5. V gene TRBV7-8 combines with J gene TRBJ2-5; 7 bases are shared with TRBD1. The sequenced sample was whole blood. The receptor's source is an adult who was a healthcare worker with PCR-confirmed SARS-CoV-2 infection or an uninfected control (not recorded which). CDR3 nucleotide sequence: TGTGCCAGCAGCTTAATCGGGACAGCTCAAGAGACCCAGTACTTC. Its protein is CASSLIGTAQETQYF.